This TCR beta chain was identified during a study of T cell repertoires in cytomegalovirus infection. Across the study: Both a matching HLA type and CMV infection were indicated by public TCR beta signatures.

Many counts were recorded for this clonotype. Its specificity is unknown. The junction and the germline gene differ at one end; a read error may be behind it. Per the germline V gene, CDR1 is SGHKS and CDR2 is YYEKEE (reference sequence). The CDR3 has 12 residues. Study outcomes and limitations: Accumulated public TCR beta family frequency recognized individuals carrying CMV together with the relevant HLA. Across the ex vivo response, the dominant clonotypes were HLA-C-restricted CMV-specific TCR beta clonotypes.

TCRdb reprocessed the reads with MiXCR, giving one entry per CDR3 protein. The sample gives some 300,000 distinct CDR3 sequences, about 8.8% of which show up once; less than 3% is in the top ten. The material sequenced was PBMCs. The chain has TRBV5-5 and TRBJ2-1; no reliable D call. The sequence was collected from a human donor in good health (CMV status not recorded). Some clones in this sample may be carry-over from other donors' samples. CDR3 sequence reads: CASSLFYDEQFF. The CDR3 region has the DNA TGTGCCAGCAGCCTCTTCTACGATGAGCAGTTCTTC.